The table lists the clone carrying this T cell receptor (beta chain) with many counts. Its target is unknown. TCRdb independently ran MiXCR on the 5' RACE reads; one entry per CDR3 protein. The top ten clones hold more than 3% of a sample with 220,000 or so distinct CDR3 sequences, about 7% of them seen once. The record originates from a study of identical twins. Study-level points and caveats: Twin-shared out-of-frame alpha sequences showed excess low generation probability.

This CDR3 contains 14 residues. Trimming removed 2 bases from V and 5 bases from J; junction bases left unmatched: 3. Per germline, CDR1 DFQATT and CDR2 SNEGSKA (reference sequence). This sample also belongs to another study, concerning yellow fever vaccine responses in identical twins.

Sequenced sample: memory (CD45RO+) T cells sorted from blood. The TCR was taken from a woman younger than 30 in good health. The chain carries TRBV20-1 and TRBJ1-4, with TRBD1 matching 9 bases. This CDR3 is CSARIGQGNEKLFF. CDR3 nucleotide sequence: TGCAGTGCTAGAATCGGACAGGGGAATGAAAAACTGTTTTTT.